The following is a TCR beta chain sequence with its context. Per the original methods: Reference gene primer amplification in the assay estimated nucleated cell counts. The data were produced by immunoSEQ multiplex PCR, yet TCRdb's version contains in-frame clones alone and is incomplete. D and trimming come from the DNA, and the V and J calls and clone size come from that table. The sample lists around 15,000 clones, approximately 87% occurring once. In germline, CDR1 is SGHDT, CDR2 YYEEEE. This CDR3 comprises 12 residues. With V trimmed by 3 bases and J by 11 bases, 6 bases remained unmatched. The data were taken from a study of blood T cell repertoires in COVID-19. Study as a whole: Both acute and convalescent COVID-19 samples were obtained from the United States, Italy and Spain. Nucleic acid was either cDNA or gDNA, and it came from T cells, B-cell-depleted T cells, or PBMCs.

This clonotype was sampled from a man in his forties with active or convalescent COVID-19. The rearrangement uses TRBV5-6 and TRBJ1-1; 8 bases are shared with TRBD1. The material sequenced was peripheral blood. In DNA form, the CDR3 reads TGTGCCAGCAGCTCATTGGGACAGGCGGCTTTCTTT. Protein product: CASSSLGQAAFF.